This T cell receptor (beta chain) comes out of a study of blood T cell repertoires in COVID-19. Profiling relied on immunoSEQ multiplex PCR, and the TCRdb table lists in-frame clones only, not all of them. The sample yields about 150,000 clones, roughly 78% seen once. Germline CDR1 SGHTS, CDR2 YDEGEE. Germline trimming cut 0 bases from V and 2 bases from J; bases unmatched to any gene: 3. The CDR3 runs 17 residues. Sample: peripheral blood. V and J are TRBV5-8 and TRBJ1-4; 11 bases agree with TRBD1. The clonotype originates from a human donor with acute or convalescent COVID-19. The donor label of this sample is uncertain. The CDR3 nucleotides read TGTGCCAGCAGCTTGGCGCGGACAGGGGGCACTAATGAAAAACTGTTTTTT. This codes for CASSLARTGGTNEKLFF.